This entry describes one TCR beta chain. It lacks a known antigen. It has no much larger one-base neighbor in the sample; base qualities were not kept. The CDR3 regions of human TCRbeta chains were analyzed by immunosequencing. As for the original processing: Repertoire TCRs were matched against a reference library of SARS-CoV-2-specific TCRs generated with the MIRA antigen-specificity platform. Breadth was defined as the fraction of unique TCRs that were SARS-CoV-2-associated. Depth was defined as the fraction of total T cells that were SARS-CoV-2-associated. Using the MIRA data, each spike-specific TCR was mapped to the spike region that the TCR reacts to and placed in a CD4 or CD8 class. Log10-transformed breadth and depth values were compared by one-way ANOVA with Sidak's multiple comparisons tests. The table was pulled from immuneACCESS by TCRdb, which kept in-frame rearrangements only. Such tables lose some clones; where checked, under half of the loss comes from unresolved V genes, and the rest has no known cause. D and trimming were read from the DNA, whereas the V and J calls and clone size are those reported in that table. For this sample there are roughly 100,000 clones; about 88% appear just once. Jointly, the top ten make up 4% to 6% of the sample.

These data originate in a study of T cell responses to AZD1222 COVID-19 vaccine (dated by TCRdb to the early 2020s). Notes on the research overall: Because spike-specific TCR depth and breadth did not differ between the two schedules, AZD1222 recipients who got a second dose at roughly 4 weeks were pooled with those who got a second dose at roughly 12 weeks. Enrollment into the trials was organized by age into subgroups of 18-55, 56-69 and 70-plus years, and those subgroups contained approximately 160, 26 and 62 TCR-sequenced participants, respectively. A total of approximately 250 trial participants underwent TCR sequencing, of whom 207 had received two doses of AZD1222 and about 25 had received two doses of the MenACWY control vaccine.

The meaning of the sample's time point label: baseline before first vaccination. Vaccinee samples came from UK trials COV001 and COV002, including a single-blind randomized controlled phase 2/3 trial of AZD1222 (ChAdOx1 nCoV-19) in healthy adults. For TCRbeta chain sequencing, PBMC samples were collected from trial participants at day 0 and at day 28 after the second dose. Relative to germline, V is 3 bases shorter and J is 6 bases shorter, with 9 bases between their ends. For CDR1 and CDR2, the germline V gene lists MDHEN and SYDVKM. The cysteine opens and the phenylalanine closes a CDR3 of 12 amino acids. Only the CDR3 part of the read is kept: 36 bases, read in frame from the first base. General study outcomes and caveats: In the small 56-69-year group, the increase in depth fell short of significance, most likely because of low power. Conclusions about previously exposed vaccinees are limited, since just a handful of AZD1222 recipients were seropositive for SARS-CoV-2 at baseline. Epitopes outside the regions mutated in the B.1.351 and B.1.1.7 variants were reportedly recognized by nearly half of the unique spike-specific TCRs. A significant rise in spike-specific TCR breadth and depth was observed after two AZD1222 doses relative to day 0 and relative to MenACWY recipients. Vaccine-associated CD4 TCRs spanned the whole spike protein, with dominant responses in regions 160-218 and 743-854. Because no day 14 peak-response samples were available, the repertoires could be characterized only after the peak T cell response. Participants were mostly white British and included more females than males, and it was suggested by the authors that clonal diversity may have been underestimated.

This chain is built from TRBV28 and TRBJ2-7; the D gene remains uncertain. The material was peripheral blood, obtained on day 0 of AZD1222 vaccination. The source of this sequence is an adult in good health. The CDR3 region reads CASSLLNGEQYF. The sequenced DNA: TGTGCCAGCAGTTTGCTCAACGGCGAGCAGTACTTC.